The 10 T cell receptor beta chains below were found in one sample sequenced in a study of shared clonotypes between healthy human individuals. Assay: immunoSEQ multiplex PCR; the TCRdb copy retains only in-frame clones and omits some. The sample lists approximately 470,000 clones, more than 75% occurring once. Sequenced sample: PBMCs. The receptors here all came from a woman in her 40s in good health. Some clones in this sample may be carry-over from other donors' samples.

This chain links TRBV18 with TRBJ1-3, with D maybe TRBD1 (5 bases). Germline V gene lookup returns CDR1 KGHSH and CDR2 LQKENI. V shed 4 bases and J shed 0 bases, with 10 bases lying between them. This CDR3 spans 15 amino acids. This CDR3 is CASSLSGSSGNTIYF. In DNA form, the CDR3 reads TGTGCCAGCTCACTCTCAGGGTCCTCTGGAAACACCATATATTTT.

The rearrangement uses TRBV6-6 and TRBJ2-5; 7 nucleotides line up with TRBD2. The CDR3 extends over 13 amino acids. With 10 bases clipped from V and 4 bases from J, the junction kept 9 bases outside the gene matches. Germline loops: CDR1 MNHNY, CDR2 SVGAGI (reference sequence). The CDR3 spells CATQIGTTETQYF. In DNA form, the CDR3 reads TGTGCCACTCAGATAGGGACTACAGAGACCCAGTACTTC.

This chain links TRBV6-5 with TRBJ1-1; tentatively, D is TRBD1 (6 bases). Between the trimmed V and J ends, which lost 2 bases and 4 bases, there was a span of 8 bases. The CDR3 contains 13 residues. Germline assignment: CDR1 MNHEY and CDR2 SVGAGI. DNA of the CDR3: TGTGCCAGCAGTTACAGGGGGAGCACTGAAGCTTTCTTT. This sequence encodes CASSYRGSTEAFF.

The chain combines TRBV30 with TRBJ1-1; a weak D match, TRBD1 (6 bases). The ends were cut back, 2 bases at V and 5 bases at J, with 15 bases in the middle. Germline values: CDR1 GTSNPN, CDR2 SVGIG (reference sequence). The CDR3 has 14 residues. This CDR3 reads CAWSRTVGGTEAFF. Here the CDR3 DNA reads TGTGCCTGGAGTAGGACAGTTGGAGGGACTGAAGCTTTCTTT.

This chain joins TRBV18 and TRBJ2-3; perhaps TRBD2 as D (5 bases). From germline, CDR1 is KGHSH and CDR2 LQKENI. This CDR3 region has 15 residues. Trimming shortened V by 3 bases and J by 6 bases, and 16 bases separated the two germline ends. The CDR3: CASSPSEGPYDTQYF. The CDR3 DNA sequence: TGTGCCAGCTCACCGAGCGAGGGCCCCTATGATACGCAGTATTTT.

The chain carries TRBV10-2 and TRBJ2-1, with a weak D call TRBD1 (6 bases). This CDR3 comprises 13 residues. The V and J ends lost 10 bases and 0 bases respectively, with 10 bases between them. CDR1 WSHSY and CDR2 SAAADI come from the germline V gene. The CDR3: CATTGSSYNEQFF. CDR3 sequence (DNA): TGCGCCACCACAGGGAGCTCCTACAATGAGCAGTTCTTC.

This clone was observed many times. The chain links TRBV5-1 to TRBJ2-5, with D perhaps TRBD1 or TRBD2 (5 bases each). CDR1 is SGHRS, CDR2 YFSETQ, per germline. This CDR3 region has 17 residues. Trimming took 0 bases from V and 7 from J, leaving 22 bases between them. CDR3 sequence reads: CASSLGPSGPTFGTQYF. The DNA of the CDR3 is TGCGCCAGCAGCTTGGGCCCCTCGGGACCCACCTTTGGGACCCAGTACTTC.

The chain is built from TRBV18 and TRBJ2-7; 8 bases map to TRBD1. After removal of 3 bases from V and 6 bases from J, the junction contained 10 bases not matched to a gene. This CDR3 spans 15 amino acids. Germline loops: CDR1 KGHSH, CDR2 LQKENI. CDR3 in amino acids: CASSPFGQGQGEQYF. CDR3 DNA: TGTGCCAGCTCACCCTTTGGACAGGGCCAGGGCGAGCAGTACTTC.

The chain employs TRBV7-9 and TRBJ2-7; TRBD2 matches at 9 bases. The CDR3 covers 15 residues. V lost 1 base to trimming and J lost 4 bases; unmatched junction nucleotides: 5. CDR1 SEHNR and CDR2 FQNEAQ come from the germline V gene (reference sequence). The CDR3 bases are TGTGCCAGCAGCTTAGGAGCGGGAGGTTATTACGAGCAGTACTTC. It specifies CASSLGAGGYYEQYF.

This chain connects TRBV18 to TRBJ1-2, with unresolved D. The V gene lost 3 bases and the J gene lost 4 bases, with 18 bases spanning the gap. The germline CDR1 and CDR2 sequences are KGHSH and LQKENI. The CDR3 is 16 amino acids. The CDR3 region is CASSPGVGLGLYGYTF. CDR3 bases: TGTGCCAGCTCACCCGGCGTGGGCCTAGGGCTCTATGGCTACACCTTC.